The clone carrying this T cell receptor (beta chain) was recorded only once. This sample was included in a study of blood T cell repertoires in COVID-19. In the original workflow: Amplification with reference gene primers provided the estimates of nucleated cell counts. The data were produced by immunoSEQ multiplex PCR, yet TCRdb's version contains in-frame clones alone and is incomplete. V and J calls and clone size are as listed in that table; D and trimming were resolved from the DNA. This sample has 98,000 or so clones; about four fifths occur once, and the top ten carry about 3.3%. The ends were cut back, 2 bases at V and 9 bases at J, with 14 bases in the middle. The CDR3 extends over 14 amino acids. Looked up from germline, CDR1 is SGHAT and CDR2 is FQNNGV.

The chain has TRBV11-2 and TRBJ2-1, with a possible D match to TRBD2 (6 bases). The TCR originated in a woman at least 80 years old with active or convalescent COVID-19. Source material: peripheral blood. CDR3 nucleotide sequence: TGTGCCAGCAGCTTAACTTCGGGGGTCGGTGAGCAGTTCTTC. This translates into CASSLTSGVGEQFF.